Sequencing of this TCR beta chain was carried out in a study of blood T cell repertoires in COVID-19. The overall study: Acute-phase and convalescent COVID-19 samples originated in the United States, Italy and Spain.

Original handling: Amplified reference gene primers provided the basis for estimating nucleated cell counts. Only in-frame clones appear in the TCRdb table, and some are missing; sequencing was by immunoSEQ multiplex PCR. The V and J calls and the clone size are those of that table, but D and trimming were determined from the DNA. The data hold hundreds of thousands of clones, with 65% to 90% observed a single time. The sample holds a few counts of this clone. Everyone who took part was roughly 18 to 95 years old, and they came from about 23 US areas. The sequenced material came from PBMCs or T cells enriched from blood (not recorded which). The receptor was isolated from a woman aged 45-65 years with acute COVID-19.

The CDR3 sequence: CASSNGVNQPQHF. In DNA, the CDR3 is TGTGCCAGCAGCAACGGGGTAAATCAGCCCCAGCATTTT. V usage is TRBV6-6 and J usage is TRBJ1-5; no clear D. Per the germline V gene, CDR1 is MNHNY and CDR2 is SVGAGI (reference sequence). The CDR3 spans 13 residues. Trimming pared 6 bases from V and 4 bases from J, leaving 10 bases between.